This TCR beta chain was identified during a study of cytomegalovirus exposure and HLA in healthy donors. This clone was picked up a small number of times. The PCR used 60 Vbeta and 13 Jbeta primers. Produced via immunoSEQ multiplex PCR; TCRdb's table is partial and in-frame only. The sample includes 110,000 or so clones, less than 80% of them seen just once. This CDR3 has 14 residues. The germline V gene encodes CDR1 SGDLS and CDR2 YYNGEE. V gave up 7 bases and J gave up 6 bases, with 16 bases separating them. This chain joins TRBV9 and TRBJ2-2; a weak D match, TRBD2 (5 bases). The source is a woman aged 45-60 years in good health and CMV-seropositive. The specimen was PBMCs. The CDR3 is CASASQPRAGELFF. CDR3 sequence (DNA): TGTGCCAGCGCTAGCCAACCCCGGGCCGGGGAGCTGTTTTTT.